The clone carrying this T cell receptor (beta chain) was seen more than once but under ten times. J gave up 3 bases and V 3 bases, and 7 bases lay outside the gene matches. The CDR3 totals 17 residues. Germline V CDR1 and CDR2: SGHVS, FQNEAQ. Measured with immunoSEQ multiplex PCR; TCRdb has only the in-frame clones, and not every one. This sample has about 8,400 clones; roughly 82% occur once, and the top ten carry roughly 5.5%. This sample is part of a study of tumor-infiltrating lymphocytes in localized non-small cell lung cancer. Study at large: Each patient gave resected tumor and non-adjacent uninvolved lung tissue.

The sequencing sample was made of lung tumor tissue. The clonotype comes from a human donor with non-small cell lung cancer. The chain combines TRBV7-8 with TRBJ2-7; 14 nucleotides agree with TRBD2. The DNA of the CDR3 is TGTGCCAGCAGCTTGGAAGCCGGGACTAGCGGGAGCTACGAGCAGTACTTC. It encodes CASSLEAGTSGSYEQYF.